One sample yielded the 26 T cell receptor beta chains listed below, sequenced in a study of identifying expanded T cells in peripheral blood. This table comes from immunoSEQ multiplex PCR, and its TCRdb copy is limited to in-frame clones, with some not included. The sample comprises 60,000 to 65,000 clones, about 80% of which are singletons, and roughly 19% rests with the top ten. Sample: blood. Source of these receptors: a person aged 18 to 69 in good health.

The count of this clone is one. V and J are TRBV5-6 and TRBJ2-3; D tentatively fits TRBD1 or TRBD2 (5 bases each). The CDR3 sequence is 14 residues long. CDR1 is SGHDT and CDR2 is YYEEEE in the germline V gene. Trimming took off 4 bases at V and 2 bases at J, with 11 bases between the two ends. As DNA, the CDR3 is TGTGCCAGCAGCCTGGGGGACCACACAGATACGCAGTATTTT. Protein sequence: CASSLGDHTDTQYF.

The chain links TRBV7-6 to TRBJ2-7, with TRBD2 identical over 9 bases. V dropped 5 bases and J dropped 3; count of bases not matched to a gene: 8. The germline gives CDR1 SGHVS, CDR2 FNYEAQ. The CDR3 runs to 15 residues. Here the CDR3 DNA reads TGTGCCAGCAGCGGGGAGGCACTAGCGGGCTACGAGCAGTACTTC. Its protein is CASSGEALAGYEQYF.

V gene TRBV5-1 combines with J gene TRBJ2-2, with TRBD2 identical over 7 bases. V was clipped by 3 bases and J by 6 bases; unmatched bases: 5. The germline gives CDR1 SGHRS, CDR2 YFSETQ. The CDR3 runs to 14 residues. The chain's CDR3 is CASSSGSGAGELFF. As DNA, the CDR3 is TGCGCCAGCAGCTCCGGGAGCGGGGCCGGGGAGCTGTTTTTT. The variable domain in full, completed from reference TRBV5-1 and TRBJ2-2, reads KAGVTQTPRYLIKTRGQQVTLSCSPISGHRSVSWYQQTPGQGLQFLFEYFSETQRNKGNFPGRFSGRQFSNSRSEMNVSTLELGDSALYLCASSSGSGAGELFFGEGSRLTVL.

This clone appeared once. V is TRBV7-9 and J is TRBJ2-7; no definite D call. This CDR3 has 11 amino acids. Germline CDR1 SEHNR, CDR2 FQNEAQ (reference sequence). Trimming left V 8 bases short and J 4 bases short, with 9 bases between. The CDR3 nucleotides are TGTGCCAGCGGCGCCGGATACGAGCAGTACTTC. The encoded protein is CASGAGYEQYF.

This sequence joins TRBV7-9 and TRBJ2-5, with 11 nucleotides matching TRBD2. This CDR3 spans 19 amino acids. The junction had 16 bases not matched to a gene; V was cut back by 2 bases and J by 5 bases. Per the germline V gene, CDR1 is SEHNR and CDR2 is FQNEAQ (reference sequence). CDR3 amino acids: CASSLFSLAGGFLGETQYF. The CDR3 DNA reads TGTGCCAGCAGCTTATTCTCGCTAGCGGGAGGTTTTTTGGGGGAGACCCAGTACTTC.

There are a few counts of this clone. For the CDR3, the DNA is TGCAGCGTTGATAGGACAGGGATGTACAATGAGCAGTTCTTC. It translates to CSVDRTGMYNEQFF. The chain recombines TRBV29-1 with TRBJ2-1; 8 nucleotides line up with TRBD1. CDR1 is SQVTM, CDR2 ANQGSEA, per germline. Trimming removed 3 bases from V and 4 bases from J; junction bases left unmatched: 5. The CDR3 extends over 14 amino acids.

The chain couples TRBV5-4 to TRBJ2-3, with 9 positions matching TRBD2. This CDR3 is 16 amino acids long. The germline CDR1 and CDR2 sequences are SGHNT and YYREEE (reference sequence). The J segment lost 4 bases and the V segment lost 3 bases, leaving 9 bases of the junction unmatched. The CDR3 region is CASSSRGGRAADTQYF. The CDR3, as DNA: TGTGCCAGCAGCTCGCGGGGGGGTAGGGCGGCAGATACGCAGTATTTT.

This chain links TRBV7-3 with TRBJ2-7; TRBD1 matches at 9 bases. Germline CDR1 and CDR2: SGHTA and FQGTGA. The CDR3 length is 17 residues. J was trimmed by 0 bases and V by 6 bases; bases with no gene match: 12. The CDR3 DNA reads TGTGCCAGCAGTTGTGGGACAGGGAAAATTAACTCCTACGAGCAGTACGTC. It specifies CASSCGTGKINSYEQYV.

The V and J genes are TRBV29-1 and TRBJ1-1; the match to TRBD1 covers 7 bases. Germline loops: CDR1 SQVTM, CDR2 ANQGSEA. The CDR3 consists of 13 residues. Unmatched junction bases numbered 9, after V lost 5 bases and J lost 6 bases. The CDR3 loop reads CSVREGGKSEAFF. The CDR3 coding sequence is TGCAGCGTTCGGGAAGGGGGCAAATCTGAAGCTTTCTTT.

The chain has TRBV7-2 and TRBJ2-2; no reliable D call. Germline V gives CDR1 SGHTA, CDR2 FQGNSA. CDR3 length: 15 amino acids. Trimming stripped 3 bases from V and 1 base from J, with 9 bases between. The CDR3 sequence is CASSFGRRNTGELFF. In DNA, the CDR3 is TGTGCCAGCAGCTTTGGAAGGAGGAACACCGGGGAGCTGTTTTTT.

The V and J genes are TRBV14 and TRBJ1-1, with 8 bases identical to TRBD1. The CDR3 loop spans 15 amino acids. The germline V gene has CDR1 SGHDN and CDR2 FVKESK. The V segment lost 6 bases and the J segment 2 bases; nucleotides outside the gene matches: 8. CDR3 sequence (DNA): TGTGCCAGCAGAACCCGACAGGGGCCCAACACTGAAGCTTTCTTT. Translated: CASRTRQGPNTEAFF.

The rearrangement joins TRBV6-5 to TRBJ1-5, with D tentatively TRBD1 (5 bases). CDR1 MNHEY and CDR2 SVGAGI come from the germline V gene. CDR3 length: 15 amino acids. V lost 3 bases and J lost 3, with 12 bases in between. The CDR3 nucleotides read TGTGCCAGCAGTTATTCGAGGGGTGACAATCAGCCCCAGCATTTT. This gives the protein CASSYSRGDNQPQHF.

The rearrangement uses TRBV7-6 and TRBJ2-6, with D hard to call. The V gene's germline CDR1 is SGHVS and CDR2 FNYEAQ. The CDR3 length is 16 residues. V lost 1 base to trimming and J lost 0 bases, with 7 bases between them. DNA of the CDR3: TGTGCCAGCAGCTTAGGTGGCAGCTCTGGGGCCAACGTCCTGACTTTC. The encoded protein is CASSLGGSSGANVLTF. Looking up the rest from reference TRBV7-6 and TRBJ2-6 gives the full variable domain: GAGVSQSPRYKVTKRGQDVALRCDPISGHVSLYWYRQALGQGPEFLTYFNYEAQQDKSGLPNDRFSAERPEGSISTLTIQRTEQRDSAMYRCASSLGGSSGANVLTFGAGSRLTVL.

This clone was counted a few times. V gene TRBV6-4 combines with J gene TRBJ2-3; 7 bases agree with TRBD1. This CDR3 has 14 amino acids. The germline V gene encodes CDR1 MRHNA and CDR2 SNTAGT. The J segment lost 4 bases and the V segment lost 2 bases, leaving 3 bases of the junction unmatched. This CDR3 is CASSDGQGADTQYF. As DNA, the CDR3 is TGTGCCAGCAGTGACGGGCAGGGGGCAGATACGCAGTATTTT.

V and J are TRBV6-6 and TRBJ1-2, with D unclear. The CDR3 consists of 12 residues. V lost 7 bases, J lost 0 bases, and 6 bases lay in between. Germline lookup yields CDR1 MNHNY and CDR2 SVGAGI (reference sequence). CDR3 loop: CASTQANYGYTF. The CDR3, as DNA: TGTGCCAGCACCCAAGCTAACTATGGCTACACCTTC.

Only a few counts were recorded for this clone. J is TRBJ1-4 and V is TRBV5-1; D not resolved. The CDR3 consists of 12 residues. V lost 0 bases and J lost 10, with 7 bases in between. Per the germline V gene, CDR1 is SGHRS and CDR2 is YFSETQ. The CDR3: CASSLDFSKLFF. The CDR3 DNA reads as TGCGCCAGCAGCTTGGACTTTTCAAAACTGTTTTTT.

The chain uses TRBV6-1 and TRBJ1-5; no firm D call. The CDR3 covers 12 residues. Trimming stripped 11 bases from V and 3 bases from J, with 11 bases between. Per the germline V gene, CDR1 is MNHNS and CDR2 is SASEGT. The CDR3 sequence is CARTDYNQPQHF. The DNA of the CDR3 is TGTGCCCGTACCGACTACAATCAGCCCCAGCATTTT.

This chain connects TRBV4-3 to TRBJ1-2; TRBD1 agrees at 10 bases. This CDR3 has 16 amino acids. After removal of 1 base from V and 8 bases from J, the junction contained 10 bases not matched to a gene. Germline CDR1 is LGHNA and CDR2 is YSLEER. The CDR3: CASSQGGQGSFPGYTF. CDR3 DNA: TGCGCCAGCAGCCAAGGGGGACAGGGGTCATTCCCCGGCTACACCTTC.

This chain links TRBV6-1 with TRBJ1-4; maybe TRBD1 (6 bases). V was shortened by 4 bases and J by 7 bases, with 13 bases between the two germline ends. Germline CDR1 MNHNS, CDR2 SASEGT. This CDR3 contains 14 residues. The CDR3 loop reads CASSVGGGTEKLFF. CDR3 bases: TGTGCCAGCAGTGTCGGAGGGGGAACTGAAAAACTGTTTTTT.

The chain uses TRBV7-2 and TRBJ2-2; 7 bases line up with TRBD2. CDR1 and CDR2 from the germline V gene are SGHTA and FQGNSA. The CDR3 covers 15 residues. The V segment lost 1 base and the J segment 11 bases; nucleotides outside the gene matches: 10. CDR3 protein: CASSLEASGLGELFF. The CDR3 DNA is TGTGCCAGCAGCTTAGAAGCTAGCGGTCTTGGAGAGCTGTTTTTT.

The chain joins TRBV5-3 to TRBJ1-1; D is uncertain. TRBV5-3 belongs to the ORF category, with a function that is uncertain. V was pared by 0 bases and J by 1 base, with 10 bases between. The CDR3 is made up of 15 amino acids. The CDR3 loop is CARSLADLGNTEAFF. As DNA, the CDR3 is TGTGCCAGAAGCTTGGCCGACCTGGGGAACACTGAAGCTTTCTTT.

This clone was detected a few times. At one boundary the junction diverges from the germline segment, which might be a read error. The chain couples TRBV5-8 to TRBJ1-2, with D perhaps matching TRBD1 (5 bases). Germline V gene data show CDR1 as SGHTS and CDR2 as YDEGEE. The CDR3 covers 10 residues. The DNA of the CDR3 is TGTGCCAGCAGCTTGCATTTGGGGGCCTTC. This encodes CASSLHLGAF.

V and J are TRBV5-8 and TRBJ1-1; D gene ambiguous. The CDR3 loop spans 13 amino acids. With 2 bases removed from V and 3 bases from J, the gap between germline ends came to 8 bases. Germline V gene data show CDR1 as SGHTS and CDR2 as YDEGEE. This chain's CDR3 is CASSLSGDTEAFF. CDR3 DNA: TGTGCCAGCAGCTTATCCGGGGACACTGAAGCTTTCTTT.

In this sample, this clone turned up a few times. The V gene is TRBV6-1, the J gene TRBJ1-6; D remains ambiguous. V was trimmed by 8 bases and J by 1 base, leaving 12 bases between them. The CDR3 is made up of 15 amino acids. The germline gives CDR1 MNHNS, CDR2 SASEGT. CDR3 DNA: TGTGCCAGCTACGGAGTTCCATCCTATAATTCACCCCTCCACTTT. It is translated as CASYGVPSYNSPLHF.

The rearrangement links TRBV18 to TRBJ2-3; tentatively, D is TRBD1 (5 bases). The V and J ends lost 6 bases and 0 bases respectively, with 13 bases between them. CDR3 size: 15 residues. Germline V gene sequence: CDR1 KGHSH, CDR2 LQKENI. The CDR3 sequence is CASSQTDTSTDTQYF. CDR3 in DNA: TGTGCCAGCTCTCAGACAGATACCAGCACAGATACGCAGTATTTT.

The CDR3 is CASRNRGYEQYF. For the CDR3, the DNA is TGTGCCAGCAGAAACAGGGGTTACGAGCAGTACTTC. The gene calls are TRBV6-5 and TRBJ2-7, with 7 bases that match TRBD1. The CDR3 extends over 12 amino acids. Germline V gene data show CDR1 as MNHEY and CDR2 as SVGAGI. J gave up 4 bases and V 6 bases, and 3 bases lay outside the gene matches.